This TCR beta chain was sequenced in a study of vaccination and CD4 T cells after COVID-19. In the study overall: Blood was drawn a median around 74 days post second dose, range 14 to 241.

Treatment of the sample: roughly 11-day PBMC culture with coronavirus spike peptide pools or control peptides (ViraFEST assay). Points on this clonotype: As yet, its antigen is unknown.

Cultured CD4+ T cell DNA was sequenced using the Oncomine TCR Beta short-read assay. TCRdb recomputed calls from the PCR reads with MiXCR, one row per CDR3 protein. The table records 8,800 or so distinct CDR3 sequences, more than 30% of them present only once. The CDR3 runs to 15 residues. Trimming cost V 2 bases and J 5 bases, with 16 bases left between them. Germline V CDR1 and CDR2: SEHNR, FQNEAQ (reference sequence). V and J are TRBV7-9 and TRBJ2-7, with D tentatively TRBD2 (6 bases). Material for sequencing was cultured CD4+ T cells from blood. The TCR was taken from a human donor with COVID-19. CDR3 sequence: CASSLRGLAVDEQYF. For the CDR3, the DNA is TGTGCCAGCAGCTTAAGGGGACTGGCAGTCGACGAGCAGTACTTC.